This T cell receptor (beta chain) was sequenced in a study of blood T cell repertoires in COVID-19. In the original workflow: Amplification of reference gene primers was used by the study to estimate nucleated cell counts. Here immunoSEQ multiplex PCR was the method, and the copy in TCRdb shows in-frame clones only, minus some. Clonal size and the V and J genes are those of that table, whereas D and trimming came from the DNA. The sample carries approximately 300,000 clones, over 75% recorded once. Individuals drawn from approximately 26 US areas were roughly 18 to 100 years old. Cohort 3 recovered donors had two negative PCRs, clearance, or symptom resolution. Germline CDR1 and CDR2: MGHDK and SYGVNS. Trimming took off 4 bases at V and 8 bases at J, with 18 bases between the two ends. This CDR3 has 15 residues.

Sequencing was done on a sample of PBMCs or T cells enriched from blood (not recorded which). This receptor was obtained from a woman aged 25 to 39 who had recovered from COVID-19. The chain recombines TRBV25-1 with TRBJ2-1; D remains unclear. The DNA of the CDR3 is TGTGCCAGCAGTGTCGCCTTCGCTCCGAGCTATGAGCAGTTCTTC. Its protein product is CASSVAFAPSYEQFF.